This T cell receptor beta chain comes out of a study of beta chain features in type 1 diabetes. Of the isolated RNA, all was reverse transcribed, and so the sequenced material was expressed TCRB transcripts. The protocol was immunoSEQ multiplex PCR, while the TCRdb copy is restricted to in-frame clones and leaves out a portion. The sample includes some 240,000 clones, roughly 11% of them seen just once. CD4+ naive, central memory, regulatory and stem cell-like memory subsets were isolated by sorting on CD45RO/CCR7/CD25/CD127/CD95/CD27. The CDR3 spans 15 residues. V dropped 3 bases and J dropped 7 bases, with 17 bases sitting between them. Germline V gene data show CDR1 as SGDLS and CDR2 as YYNGEE. Whole-study findings and limits: Reads derived from cDNA could over-represent cells showing high TCR expression.

This clone was counted at least ten times. Its target is unknown. Sequenced input: central memory CD4+ T cells from blood. The chain links TRBV9 to TRBJ2-1; D not resolved. This receptor was obtained from a man in his late teens or twenties in good health. This CDR3 reads CASSGSLVTRNEQFF. The DNA for the CDR3 is TGTGCCAGCAGCGGTTCCCTAGTAACCCGGAATGAGCAGTTCTTC.